The 8 T cell receptor beta chains below all came from one sample that was sequenced in a study of blood T cell repertoires in COVID-19. The repertoire was sequenced with immunoSEQ multiplex PCR; TCRdb's copy has only in-frame clones and lacks some. Of about 60,000 clones listed, around 80% were seen once; the top ten hold 5.5%. The sequenced material came from peripheral blood. The receptors originated from a woman in her 70s with acute or convalescent COVID-19.

The rearrangement uses TRBV7-2 and TRBJ1-1; 7 bases are shared with TRBD1. The junction had 5 bases not matched to a gene; V was cut back by 4 bases and J by 0 bases. Germline V gene lookup returns CDR1 SGHTA and CDR2 FQGNSA. The CDR3 runs 15 residues. CDR3 region: CASSSRTGMNTEAFF. As DNA, the CDR3 is TGTGCCAGCAGCTCCCGGACAGGAATGAACACTGAAGCTTTCTTT.

The chain couples TRBV5-1 to TRBJ1-6; 11 bases map to TRBD1. Germline lookup yields CDR1 SGHRS and CDR2 YFSETQ. This CDR3 region has 15 residues. V lost 0 bases, J lost 10 bases, and 3 bases stayed unmatched. CDR3 sequence: CASSLEGTGGSPLHF. CDR3 coding DNA: TGCGCCAGCAGCTTGGAAGGGACAGGGGGATCACCCCTCCACTTT.

V gene TRBV12-3 or TRBV12-4 combines with J gene TRBJ2-1; D unresolved. V was trimmed by 5 bases and J by 10 bases, leaving 12 bases between them. The CDR3 has 12 residues. The CDR3 nucleotides are TGTGCCAGCAGTGTCTTGAGAGAAGAGCAGTTCTTC. Amino acids: CASSVLREEQFF.

Turning to this clone: This sample also contains other DNA sequences that code for the same CDR3. This sequence joins TRBV7-8 and TRBJ1-5, with 7 positions matching TRBD1. Germline V gene data show CDR1 as SGHVS and CDR2 as FQNEAQ. After removal of 3 bases from V and 1 base from J, the junction contained 3 bases not matched to a gene. There are 15 residues in the CDR3. The CDR3 coding sequence is TGTGCCAGCAGCTTTGGAGGGGGCAGCAATCAGCCCCAGCATTTT. As protein: CASSFGGGSNQPQHF.

The V and J genes are TRBV5-1 and TRBJ2-1, with a possible D match to TRBD2 (6 bases). Trimming pared 0 bases from V and 4 bases from J, leaving 14 bases between. The CDR3 is made up of 16 amino acids. Germline CDR1 and CDR2: SGHRS and YFSETQ. The CDR3 DNA reads as TGCGCCAGCAGCTTGGCGGCGGGGATGGATTACAATGAGCAGTTCTTC. Protein product: CASSLAAGMDYNEQFF.

The chain employs TRBV7-6 and TRBJ2-3, with 10 bases fitting TRBD2. J gave up 0 bases and V 5 bases, and 5 bases lay outside the gene matches. The length of the CDR3 is 16 residues. The germline gives CDR1 SGHVS, CDR2 FNYEAQ. The CDR3 sequence is CASSLLAGVSTDTQYF. CDR3 coding DNA: TGTGCCAGCAGCCTCCTAGCGGGGGTTAGCACAGATACGCAGTATTTT. Looking up the rest from reference TRBV7-6 and TRBJ2-3 gives the full variable domain: GAGVSQSPRYKVTKRGQDVALRCDPISGHVSLYWYRQALGQGPEFLTYFNYEAQQDKSGLPNDRFSAERPEGSISTLTIQRTEQRDSAMYRCASSLLAGVSTDTQYFGPGTRLTVL.

This chain connects TRBV19 to TRBJ1-6; maybe TRBD1 (6 bases). The CDR3 runs 15 residues. The germline V gene has CDR1 LNHDA and CDR2 SQIVND (reference sequence). V was clipped by 6 bases and J by 0 bases, with 9 bases between them. The CDR3 sequence: CASRDSISYNSPLHF. The CDR3 DNA sequence: TGTGCCAGTAGGGACAGCATCTCCTATAATTCACCCCTCCACTTT.

The chain is built from TRBV7-2 and TRBJ2-2, with TRBD2 matching 9 bases. Germline V gene sequence: CDR1 SGHTA, CDR2 FQGNSA. The CDR3 contains 16 residues. With V trimmed by 5 bases and J by 1 base, 5 bases remained unmatched. The CDR3 protein is CASSTKLAGNTGELFF. The CDR3, as DNA: TGTGCCAGCAGCACAAAACTAGCGGGGAACACCGGGGAGCTGTTTTTT.